The subject of this entry is one T cell receptor beta chain. This sample is drawn from a study of human T cells and chemical hapten exposure. Turning to the study itself: Per-sample TCR yield variation was attributed mainly to small pooled library volume differences.

Described time point: patch test 1, 2 weeks after DPC sensitization. The treatment was: therapeutic diphenylcyclopropenone sensitization with weekly scalp DPC. TCRdb re-analysed the RACE reads in MiXCR, keeping a single row per CDR3 protein. The repertoire holds 350,000 or so distinct CDR3 sequences, with about 7% as singletons. This CDR3 has 16 amino acids. Germline values: CDR1 SGHRS, CDR2 YFSETQ. The V end was cut by 4 bases, the J end by 0 bases, with 14 bases between. The receptor was isolated from a woman younger than 30 with alopecia areata. Some clones in this sample may be carry-over from other donors' samples. Sequenced here: whole blood, sampled in connection with sensitization to the hapten diphenylcyclopropenone (DPC). This rearrangement joins TRBV5-1 to TRBJ1-3; D gene uncertain. CDR3 in amino acids: CASSPLTGYSGNTIYF. DNA for the CDR3: TGCGCCAGCAGCCCCTTAACTGGTTACTCTGGAAACACCATATATTTT.